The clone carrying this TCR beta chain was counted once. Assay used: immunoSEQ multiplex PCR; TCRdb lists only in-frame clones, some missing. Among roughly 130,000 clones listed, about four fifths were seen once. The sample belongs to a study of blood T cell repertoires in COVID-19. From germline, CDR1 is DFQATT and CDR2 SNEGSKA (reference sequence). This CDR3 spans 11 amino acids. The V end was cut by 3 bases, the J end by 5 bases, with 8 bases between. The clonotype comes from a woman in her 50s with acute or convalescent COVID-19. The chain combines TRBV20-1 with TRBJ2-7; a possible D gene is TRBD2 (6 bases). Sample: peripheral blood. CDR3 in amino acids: CSARWGDEQYF. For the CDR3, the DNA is TGCAGTGCTAGGTGGGGGGACGAGCAGTACTTC.